This T cell receptor beta chain was sequenced during a study of blood T cell repertoires in COVID-19 (TCRdb year 2020). Regarding the research as a whole: Collaborator samples came from the United States, Italy and Spain and covered acute and convalescent phases of COVID-19. Samples were obtained from the ongoing ImmuneRACE study (first 160 participants) and from about 1,300 subjects provided by 6 global collaborators. Sample metadata almost always included a de-identified subject ID, COVID-19 status, age in years and sex. A freely available public database, intended as a resource for researchers studying the immune response to SARS-CoV-2, is where the repertoires were released. Where available, HLA class I and class II types were taken from metadata supplied by the sample provider and were not determined by assay-based typing. The material from the prospective study consisted of cDNA or gDNA derived from T cells, B-cell-depleted T cells, or PBMCs. The dataset comprised deeply sampled blood TCRbeta repertoires from subjects exposed to, actively infected with, or recovered from COVID-19.

Remarks on this clone: The antigen it recognizes is unknown. Base qualities are not provided; no much larger clone lies one nucleotide away.

TCRbeta CDR3 regions were amplified from genomic DNA by means of the immunoSEQ Assay, a bias-controlled multiplex PCR. As for the authors' bioinformatics: Within the assay, amplification of reference gene primers was used to estimate how many nucleated cells each sample contained. To quantify the absolute abundance of each unique TCRbeta CDR3 rearrangement, sequence reads were collapsed and filtered. For each sample, productive Simpson clonality was calculated by taking the square root of Simpson's diversity index across productive rearrangements. TCRdb took this table from immuneACCESS and kept in-frame rearrangements with V and J called. Such tables lack part of the clones; where checked against another copy, unresolved V genes explain under half of the gap, and the rest is unexplained. The V and J calls and clone size were taken over from that table, and D and trimming were inferred from the DNA. Present in this sample are 200,000 to 300,000 clones, around 89% of which were seen just once. Around 4% of the sample is taken by the ten largest.

The CDR1 and CDR2 encoded by the germline V gene are MDHEN and SYDVKM. For this chain, trimming is 7 bases at the V end and 2 bases at the J end, and the number of junction bases without a gene match is 14. Its CDR3 holds 17 amino acids, cysteine through phenylalanine. The CDR3 DNA has 51 bases and is translated from base 1. Enrolling through a virtual design, the prospective study's participants ranged in age from roughly 18 to 95 years and lived across 24 United States geographic areas. In the prospective study, cohorts were assigned on the basis of participant-reported clinical history obtained from a screening survey and a study questionnaire. Recovered participants in ImmuneRACE Cohort 3 were defined by two consecutive negative NP/OP PCR tests, clearance by a healthcare professional, or resolution of symptoms. Each participant in the prospective study had whole blood, serum and a nasopharyngeal or oropharyngeal swab collected by mobile phlebotomists. Participants in the prospective study had the option to provide additional blood draws and questionnaires over a roughly two-month period. Prospective study blood samples were shipped either frozen or at room temperature before DNA extraction.

On the study overall, not on this receptor specifically: Clinical and demographic metadata were provided uncurated, with the amount varying by source and participant.

The sample was PBMCs or T cells enriched from blood (not recorded which). The source is a woman in her 30s who had recovered from COVID-19. The rearrangement combines TRBV28 with TRBJ2-5, with 9 bases aligning to TRBD2. CDR3 protein: CASTFWGLAWGQETQYF. The DNA sequence is TGTGCCAGCACTTTTTGGGGACTAGCTTGGGGGCAAGAGACCCAGTACTTC.